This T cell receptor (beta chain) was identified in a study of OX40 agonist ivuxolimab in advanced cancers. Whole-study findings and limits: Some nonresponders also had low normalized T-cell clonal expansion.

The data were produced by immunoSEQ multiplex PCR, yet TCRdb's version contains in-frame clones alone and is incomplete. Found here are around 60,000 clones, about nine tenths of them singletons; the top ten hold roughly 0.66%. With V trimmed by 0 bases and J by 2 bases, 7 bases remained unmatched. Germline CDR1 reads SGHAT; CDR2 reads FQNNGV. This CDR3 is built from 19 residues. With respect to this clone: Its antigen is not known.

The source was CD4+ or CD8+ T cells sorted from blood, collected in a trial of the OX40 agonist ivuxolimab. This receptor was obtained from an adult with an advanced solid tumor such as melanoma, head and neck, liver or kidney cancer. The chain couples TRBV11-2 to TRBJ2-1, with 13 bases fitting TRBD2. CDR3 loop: CASSLDVGLAGATYNEQFF. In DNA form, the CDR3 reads TGTGCCAGCAGCTTAGATGTAGGACTAGCGGGAGCCACCTACAATGAGCAGTTCTTC.